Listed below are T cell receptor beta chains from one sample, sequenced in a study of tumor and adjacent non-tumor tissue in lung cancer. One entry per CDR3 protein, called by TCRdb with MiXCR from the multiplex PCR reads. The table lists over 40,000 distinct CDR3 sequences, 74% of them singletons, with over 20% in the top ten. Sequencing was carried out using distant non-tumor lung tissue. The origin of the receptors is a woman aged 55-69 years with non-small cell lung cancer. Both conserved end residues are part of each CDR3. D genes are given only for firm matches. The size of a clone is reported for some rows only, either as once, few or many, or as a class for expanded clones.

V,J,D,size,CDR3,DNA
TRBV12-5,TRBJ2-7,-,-,CACGLDWGGYEQYF,TGTGCTTGTGGTTTGGACTGGGGAGGTTACGAGCAGTACTTC
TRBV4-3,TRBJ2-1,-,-,CTSSPRLSSYNEQFF,TGCACCAGCAGCCCTCGATTGAGCTCTTACAATGAGCAGTTCTTC
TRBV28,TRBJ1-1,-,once,CASSRSLNIEAFF,TGTGCCAGTAGCCGTTCTCTTAACATTGAAGCTTTCTTT
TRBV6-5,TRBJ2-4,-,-,CASRPLKGGGAKNIQYF,TGTGCCAGCAGACCATTGAAAGGGGGAGGGGCCAAAAACATTCAGTACTTC
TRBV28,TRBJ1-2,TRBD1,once,CASSLENRDSYTF,TGTGCCAGCAGTTTAGAAAACAGGGACAGCTACACCTTT
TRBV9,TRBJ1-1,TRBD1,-,CASWGQGAMNTEAFF,TGTGCCAGCTGGGGACAGGGGGCCATGAACACTGAAGCTTTCTTT
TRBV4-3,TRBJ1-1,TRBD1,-,CAGSPRRTGYGIEAFF,TGCGCCGGTAGCCCACGAAGGACAGGGTATGGCATCGAAGCTTTCTTT
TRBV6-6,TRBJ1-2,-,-,CANTGKGEYGYTF,TGTGCCAACACCGGAAAGGGGGAATATGGCTACACCTTC
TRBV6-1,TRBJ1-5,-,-,CASSEARGNQPQHF,TGTGCCAGCAGTGAAGCAAGGGGAAACCAGCCCCAGCATTTT
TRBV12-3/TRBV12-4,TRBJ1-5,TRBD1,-,CASTPTGKLCQPQHF,TGTGCCAGCACACCGACAGGGAAGCTATGTCAGCCCCAGCATTTT
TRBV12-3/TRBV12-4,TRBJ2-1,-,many,CASSLLKGDEQFF,TGTGCCAGCAGTTTACTAAAGGGGGATGAGCAGTTCTTC
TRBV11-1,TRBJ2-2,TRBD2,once,CASSPRLAGECTGELFF,TGTGCCAGCAGCCCACGACTAGCGGGAGAATGCACCGGGGAGCTATTTTTT
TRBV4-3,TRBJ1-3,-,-,CASSQDLGCITGNTIYF,TGCGCCAGCAGCCAAGACCTTGGGTGCATAACGGGAAACACCATATATTTT
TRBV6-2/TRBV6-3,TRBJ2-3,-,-,CAISFGIADTQYF,TGTGCCATCAGTTTCGGGATAGCAGATACGCAGTATTTT
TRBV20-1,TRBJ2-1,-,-,CCAKAAGPPLNSYNEQFF,TGCTGTGCTAAAGCAGCGGGTCCACCCCTTAACTCCTACAATGAGCAGTTCTTC
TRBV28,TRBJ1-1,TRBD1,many,CASSLLTGGYGNTEAFF,TGTGCCAGCAGTTTACTTACAGGGGGCTATGGGAACACTGAAGCTTTCTTT
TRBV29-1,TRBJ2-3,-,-,CSVVPEMVDTQCF,TGCAGCGTCGTCCCGGAGATGGTAGATACGCAGTGTTTT
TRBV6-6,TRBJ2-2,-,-,CTSSYVTVYRGGKGGELFF,TGTACCAGCAGTTACGTGACAGTCTATCGTGGTGGGAAGGGCGGGGAGCTGTTTTTT
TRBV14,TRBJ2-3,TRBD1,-,CATMTGTDTQYF,TGTGCCACTATGACAGGGACAGATACGCAGTATTTT
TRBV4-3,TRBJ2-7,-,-,CVSCQRAEVSYEQYF,TGCGTCAGCTGCCAAAGGGCCGAGGTCTCCTACGAGCAGTACTTC
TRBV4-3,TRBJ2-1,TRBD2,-,CANSHIGRTIYNEEFF,TGCGCCAACAGCCATATCGGGAGGACGATCTACAATGAGGAGTTCTTC
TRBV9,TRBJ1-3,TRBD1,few,CASSARDRGTGNTIYF,TGTGCCAGCAGCGCCCGGGACAGGGGCACTGGAAACACCATATATTTT
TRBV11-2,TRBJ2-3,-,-,CASSITNWLTDTQYF,TGTGCCAGTAGCATTACTAATTGGCTCACAGATACGCAGTATTTT
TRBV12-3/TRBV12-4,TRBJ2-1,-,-,CANSLGTEPEQFF,TGTGCCAACAGTTTAGGCACGGAACCCGAGCAGTTCTTC
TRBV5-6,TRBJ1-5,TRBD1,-,CASSRGQGQQPHHF,TGCGCCAGCAGCAGGGGACAGGGACAACAGCCCCATCATTTT
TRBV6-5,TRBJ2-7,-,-,CTSSYNKGRPEQYF,TGTACCAGCAGTTACAATAAGGGCAGGCCCGAGCAGTACTTC
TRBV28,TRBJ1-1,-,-,CATNRSATEAFF,TGTGCCACCAATCGGAGTGCCACTGAAGCTTTCTTT
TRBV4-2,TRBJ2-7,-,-,CGSSQPYGGGSEQYF,TGTGGCAGCAGCCAACCCTATGGCGGAGGTAGCGAGCAGTACTTC
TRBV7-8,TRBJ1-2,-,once,CASSLAIGQGTIGSYGYTF,TGTGCCAGCAGCTTAGCTATCGGTCAGGGGACGATTGGGTCCTATGGCTACACCTTC
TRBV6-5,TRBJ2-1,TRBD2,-,CASCYPLSGAGVREQFF,TGTGCCAGCTGTTACCCGCTGAGCGGAGCGGGAGTTCGTGAGCAGTTCTTC
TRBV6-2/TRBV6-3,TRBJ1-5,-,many,CASTTGNSNQPQHF,TGTGCCAGCACCACCGGAAATAGCAATCAGCCCCAGCATTTT
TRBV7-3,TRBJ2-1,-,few,CASSLTAYNEQFF,TGTGCCAGCAGCTTAACAGCCTACAATGAGCAGTTCTTC